The text below deals with one T cell receptor beta chain. Combining a sample-barcoded 5' primer with a J-beta primer mix, a second PCR ran for roughly 6 to 11 cycles. TCRdb reanalysed the 5' RACE reads using MiXCR and keeps one entry per CDR3 protein. Of about 730,000 distinct CDR3 sequences listed, around 40% were seen once; the top ten hold around 20%. The sample belongs to a study of blood T cells in healthy people across ages. Germline V gene lookup returns CDR1 SGHNT and CDR2 YYREEE (reference sequence). V was shortened by 0 bases and J by 3 bases, with 15 bases between the two germline ends. This CDR3 has 16 amino acids.

The sample consisted of blood. The chain links TRBV5-4 to TRBJ1-1, with a tentative D call TRBD1 (5 bases). The sequence was obtained from a woman in her sixties in good health. The CDR3 here is CASSLEANRPDTEAFF. CDR3 in DNA: TGTGCCAGCAGCTTGGAAGCCAACAGGCCGGACACTGAAGCTTTCTTT. The full variable domain, in which reference TRBV5-4 and TRBJ1-1 provide the parts outside the CDR3, is ETGVTQSPTHLIKTRGQQVTLRCSSQSGHNTVSWYQQALGQGPQFIFQYYREEENGRGNFPPRFSGLQFPNYSSELNVNALELDDSALYLCASSLEANRPDTEAFFGQGTRLTVV.